The sequence of this TCR beta chain was determined in a study of tumor-infiltrating lymphocytes in primary liver carcinoma. The source material, roughly 18-31 mg of unsorted bulk tissue, was used to co-extract RNA and DNA. A primer in the constant region served to generate TCR beta cDNA from approximately 500 ng of total RNA. Construction of TCR beta libraries relied on three successive nested multiplex PCR rounds employing slightly modified ARM-PCR. Use of TRBV1-TRBV30 forward primers with a C-beta reverse primer characterized the first two PCR rounds, which lasted ten to eleven cycles each. One entry per CDR3 protein, called by TCRdb with MiXCR from the multiplex PCR reads. The table shows roughly 70,000 distinct CDR3 sequences, with around 64% occurring only once. Sample share makes this clonotype large. The CDR3 has 14 residues. Looked up from germline, CDR1 is MNHEY and CDR2 is SVGEGT. Trimming took off 2 bases at V and 0 bases at J, with 7 bases between the two ends.

Sequencing was performed on liver tumor tissue from sampling region 4. The subset: tumor region T4, right-lateral pole. This clonotype originated in a man aged 40-50 years with primary liver carcinoma and hepatitis B virus infection. The chain joins TRBV6-2 or TRBV6-3 to TRBJ1-1; D is undetermined. The CDR3 region has the DNA TGTGCCAGCAGTTACCCAGAGCTGAACACTGAAGCTTTCTTT. Translation gives CASSYPELNTEAFF.